A single sample gave rise to the 29 T cell receptor beta chains below, sequenced in a study of CXCR3-negative and CXCR3-positive naive CD8 T cells. UMI-labeled 5' RACE TRB cDNA libraries were prepared from the cells. Using the 5' RACE reads, TCRdb records one entry per CDR3 protein without DNA. The table gives about 130,000 distinct CDR3 sequences; the top ten clones make up approximately 0.29% of it. Sequenced: naive CXCR3- CD8+ T cells from blood. Subset in this sample: CD45RO-CCR7+CD27+CD95- naive CD8+ T cells lacking CXCR3 (TNR3-). The receptors were gathered from a human donor in good health. Some clones in this sample may be carry-over from other donors' samples.

The chain combines TRBV12-3 or TRBV12-4 with TRBJ1-5; there is no DNA to check the TCRdb D call of TRBD1. CDR3 size: 14 residues. The CDR3 here is CASSTTGSGQPQHF.

The CDR3 region is CASSPLAGGRPDTQYF. This chain uses TRBV5-1 with TRBJ2-3; the TCRdb call, TRBD2, lacks DNA for checking. This CDR3 is 16 amino acids long. From germline, CDR1 is SGHRS and CDR2 YFSETQ.

This chain joins TRBV11-2 and TRBJ2-2. The CDR3 totals 12 residues. CDR1 and CDR2 (germline): SGHAT, FQNNGV. CDR3 residues: CASSVSTGELFF. Full variable domain (missing parts from reference TRBV11-2 and TRBJ2-2): EAGVAQSPRYKIIEKRQSVAFWCNPISGHATLYWYQQILGQGPKLLIQFQNNGVVDDSQLPKDRFSAERLKGVDSTLKIQPAKLEDSAVYLCASSVSTGELFFGEGSRLTVL.

The CDR3 sequence: CASRIAGPSYEQYF. The V call is TRBV28, the J call TRBJ2-7; TCRdb names TRBD2, which stays unverified in the absence of DNA. The CDR3 consists of 14 residues. Germline values: CDR1 MDHEN, CDR2 SYDVKM.

The CDR3 spells CASSLDATTYEQYF. V and J are TRBV5-4 and TRBJ2-7. The CDR3 is 14 residues long. Germline lookup yields CDR1 SGHNT and CDR2 YYREEE (reference sequence).

The CDR3 protein is CASSFVQGIGEQYF. This chain connects TRBV5-1 to TRBJ2-7; the D call from TCRdb, TRBD1, cannot be confirmed without DNA. Per germline, CDR1 SGHRS and CDR2 YFSETQ. The length of the CDR3 is 14 residues.

This chain uses TRBV29-1 with TRBJ2-2. The CDR3 consists of 12 residues. Germline lookup yields CDR1 SQVTM and CDR2 ANQGSEA. The CDR3 spells CSVETGTGELFF.

The V call is TRBV28, the J call TRBJ2-2. CDR3 size: 14 residues. CDR1 is MDHEN, CDR2 SYDVKM, per germline. The CDR3 reads CASTPTSAAGELFF.

V gene TRBV29-1 combines with J gene TRBJ1-1; the TCRdb call, TRBD1, lacks DNA for checking. This CDR3 is built from 15 residues. CDR1 SQVTM and CDR2 ANQGSEA come from the germline V gene. The CDR3 reads CSVDGGGGGDTEAFF.

The V call is TRBV12-3 or TRBV12-4, the J call TRBJ2-5; TCRdb's D call of TRBD1 is untestable without DNA. The CDR3 sequence is 14 residues long. CDR3 region: CATRRAGGQETQYF.

The chain uses TRBV28 and TRBJ2-1; there is no DNA to check the TCRdb D call of TRBD2. This CDR3 comprises 13 residues. Per germline, CDR1 MDHEN and CDR2 SYDVKM. CDR3 sequence: CASSFLASDEQFF.

CDR3 amino acids: CASSQDRLAETQYF. This rearrangement joins TRBV4-2 to TRBJ2-5; TCRdb indicates TRBD2, and absent DNA this call remains unverified. The CDR3 is made up of 14 amino acids. Germline V CDR1 and CDR2: LGHNA, YNFKEQ.

The chain links TRBV5-1 to TRBJ2-2. Germline CDR1 reads SGHRS; CDR2 reads YFSETQ. This CDR3 contains 16 residues. CDR3: CASSLDPGLGTGELFF.

The chain recombines TRBV29-1 with TRBJ2-3; as DNA is missing, the TRBD2 call by TCRdb cannot be tested. This CDR3 has 17 residues. The V gene's germline CDR1 is SQVTM and CDR2 ANQGSEA. The CDR3 sequence is CSVVRPTSGLGSDTQYF.

This sequence joins TRBV6-5 and TRBJ2-2. Germline lookup yields CDR1 MNHEY and CDR2 SVGAGI. CDR3 length: 12 amino acids. The CDR3 loop reads CASSYLTGELFF.

The chain uses TRBV15 and TRBJ1-1; TCRdb outputs TRBD1, but without DNA this stays unchecked. Per germline, CDR1 LNHNV and CDR2 YYDKDF (reference sequence). CDR3 length: 14 amino acids. This chain's CDR3 is CATSREPMGSRAFF.

The rearrangement links TRBV5-1 to TRBJ2-3; TCRdb calls TRBD2, which cannot be checked without DNA. Germline V gene lookup returns CDR1 SGHRS and CDR2 YFSETQ. The CDR3 has 16 amino acids. CDR3 in amino acids: CASSLWSGGPADTQYF. Full variable domain (rest looked up from reference TRBV5-1 and TRBJ2-3): KAGVTQTPRYLIKTRGQQVTLSCSPISGHRSVSWYQQTPGQGLQFLFEYFSETQRNKGNFPGRFSGRQFSNSRSEMNVSTLELGDSALYLCASSLWSGGPADTQYFGPGTRLTVL.

The V gene is TRBV29-1, the J gene TRBJ2-5; TCRdb indicates TRBD2, and absent DNA this call remains unverified. CDR1 and CDR2 (germline): SQVTM, ANQGSEA. The CDR3 consists of 12 residues. CDR3 amino acids: CSVDSIGETQYF.

This chain connects TRBV9 to TRBJ2-1; TCRdb picks TRBD1, but there is no DNA to check that call. Germline V gene data show CDR1 as SGDLS and CDR2 as YYNGEE. The CDR3 has 14 residues. The CDR3 here is CASSSGTGPNEQFF.

The chain is built from TRBV15 and TRBJ2-1; the TCRdb D gene call, TRBD1, has no DNA to confirm it. Germline V gene lookup returns CDR1 LNHNV and CDR2 YYDKDF (reference sequence). The length of the CDR3 is 16 residues. CDR3 region: CATSRGVIGEYNEQFF.

This chain connects TRBV5-1 to TRBJ1-3. In germline, CDR1 is SGHRS, CDR2 YFSETQ. The CDR3 extends over 13 amino acids. CDR3 sequence reads: CASSYLTGNTIYF.

The CDR3 here is CASSHPRVYNEQFF. V gene TRBV12-3 or TRBV12-4 combines with J gene TRBJ2-1. The CDR3 runs to 14 residues.

The rearrangement joins TRBV29-1 to TRBJ2-1; the TCRdb D gene call, TRBD2, has no DNA to confirm it. The germline gives CDR1 SQVTM, CDR2 ANQGSEA. CDR3 length: 15 residues. CDR3 amino acids: CSVEGLSDYQDEQFF.

The rearrangement links TRBV20-1 to TRBJ2-5; lacking DNA, the TRBD1 call made by TCRdb goes unchecked. The CDR3 has 14 residues. Germline V lookup: CDR1 DFQATT, CDR2 SNEGSKA (reference sequence). The CDR3 spells CSAAPQGRQETQYF.

This chain connects TRBV19 to TRBJ1-5; absent DNA, TCRdb's TRBD1 call cannot be checked. Germline V gene data show CDR1 as LNHDA and CDR2 as SQIVND (reference sequence). The CDR3 contains 14 residues. The CDR3 loop reads CASSIPQLNQPQHF.

The V call is TRBV6-5, the J call TRBJ2-2; TCRdb reports TRBD1, a call that lacks DNA to check it against. Germline V CDR1 and CDR2: MNHEY, SVGAGI. The CDR3 length is 16 residues. The CDR3: CASFGGQGRDTGELFF.

This chain uses TRBV29-1 with TRBJ1-2. Germline V lookup: CDR1 SQVTM, CDR2 ANQGSEA. This CDR3 contains 11 residues. The CDR3 is CSVEDLDGYTF.

V usage is TRBV29-1 and J usage is TRBJ2-2; the D gene TCRdb calls, TRBD2, cannot be checked with no DNA. Per the germline V gene, CDR1 is SQVTM and CDR2 is ANQGSEA. The length of the CDR3 is 13 residues. The CDR3 loop is CSVEISSPGELFF.

This chain joins TRBV5-1 and TRBJ2-3; the D gene TCRdb calls, TRBD2, cannot be checked with no DNA. Germline lookup yields CDR1 SGHRS and CDR2 YFSETQ. The CDR3 contains 16 residues. The CDR3: CASSPGTSGIIDTQYF.